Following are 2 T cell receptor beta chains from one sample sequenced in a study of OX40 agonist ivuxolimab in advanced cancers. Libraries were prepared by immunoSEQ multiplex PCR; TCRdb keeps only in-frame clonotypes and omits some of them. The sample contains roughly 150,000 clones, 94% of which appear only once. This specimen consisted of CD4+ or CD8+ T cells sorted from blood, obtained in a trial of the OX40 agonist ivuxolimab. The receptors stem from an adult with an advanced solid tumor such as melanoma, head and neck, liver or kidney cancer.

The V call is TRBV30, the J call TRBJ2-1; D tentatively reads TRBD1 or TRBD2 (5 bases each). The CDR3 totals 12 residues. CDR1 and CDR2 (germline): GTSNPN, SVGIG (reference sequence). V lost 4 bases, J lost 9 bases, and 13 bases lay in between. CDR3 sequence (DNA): TGTGCCTGGAATGGGGGAGAAGGTGAGCAGTTCTTC. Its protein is CAWNGGEGEQFF.

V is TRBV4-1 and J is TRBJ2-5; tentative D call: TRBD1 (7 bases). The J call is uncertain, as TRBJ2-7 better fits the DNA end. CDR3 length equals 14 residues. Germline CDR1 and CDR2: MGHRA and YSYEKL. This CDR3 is CASSQRDSYYEQYF. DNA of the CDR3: TGCGCCAGCAGCCAGCGGGACAGTTACTACGAGCAGTACTTC.